Sequencing of this T cell receptor (beta chain) was carried out in a study of cytotoxic CD8 clonotypes in ibrutinib-treated CLL. Some clones are missing from TCRdb's copy, which holds only in-frame ones; the method was immunoSEQ multiplex PCR. Of 200,000 or so clones in the sample, 70% were seen once. The V end was cut by 2 bases, the J end by 0 bases, with 7 bases between. Per the germline V gene, CDR1 is MGHRA and CDR2 is YSYEKL. This CDR3 has 15 amino acids. This sequence was found in a human donor with chronic lymphocytic leukemia. Here the sequenced sample was PBMCs, taken after 12 months of ibrutinib treatment. The rearrangement uses TRBV4-1 and TRBJ1-4; D gene unclear. The CDR3 reads CASSQLAATNEKLFF. The CDR3 DNA sequence: TGCGCCAGCAGCCAATTAGCCGCAACTAATGAAAAACTGTTTTTT.